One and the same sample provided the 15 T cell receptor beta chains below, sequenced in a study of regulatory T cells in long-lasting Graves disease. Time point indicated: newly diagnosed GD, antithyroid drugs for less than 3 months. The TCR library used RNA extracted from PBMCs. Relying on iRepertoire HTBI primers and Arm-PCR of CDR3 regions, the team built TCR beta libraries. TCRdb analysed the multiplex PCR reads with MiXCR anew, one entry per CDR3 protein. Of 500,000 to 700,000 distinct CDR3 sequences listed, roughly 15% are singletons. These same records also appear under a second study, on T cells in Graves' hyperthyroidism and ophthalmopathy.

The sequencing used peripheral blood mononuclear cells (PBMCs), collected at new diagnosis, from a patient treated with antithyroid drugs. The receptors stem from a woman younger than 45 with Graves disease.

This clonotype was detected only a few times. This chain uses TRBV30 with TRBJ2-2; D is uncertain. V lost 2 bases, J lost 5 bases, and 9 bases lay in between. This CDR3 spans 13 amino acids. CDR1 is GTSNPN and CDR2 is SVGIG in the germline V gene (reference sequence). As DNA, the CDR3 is TGTGCCTGGAGTTACCTAGGTACCGGGGAGCTGTTTTTT. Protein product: CAWSYLGTGELFF.

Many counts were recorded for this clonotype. The CDR3 DNA follows: TGTGCCAGCACCTCAGCGGACAGGCAGTTCTTC. It translates to CASTSADRQFF. The rearrangement uses TRBV28 and TRBJ2-1, with D perhaps TRBD1 (6 bases). This CDR3 contains 11 residues. V was shortened by 7 bases and J by 12 bases, with 13 bases between the two germline ends. The V gene's germline CDR1 is MDHEN and CDR2 SYDVKM.

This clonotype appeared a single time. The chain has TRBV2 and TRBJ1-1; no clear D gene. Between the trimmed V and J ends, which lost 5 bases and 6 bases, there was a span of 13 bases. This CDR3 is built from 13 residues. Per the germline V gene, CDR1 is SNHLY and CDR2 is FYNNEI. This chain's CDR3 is CASSFLLYSEAFF. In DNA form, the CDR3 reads TGTGCCAGCAGTTTCCTACTATACTCTGAAGCTTTCTTT.

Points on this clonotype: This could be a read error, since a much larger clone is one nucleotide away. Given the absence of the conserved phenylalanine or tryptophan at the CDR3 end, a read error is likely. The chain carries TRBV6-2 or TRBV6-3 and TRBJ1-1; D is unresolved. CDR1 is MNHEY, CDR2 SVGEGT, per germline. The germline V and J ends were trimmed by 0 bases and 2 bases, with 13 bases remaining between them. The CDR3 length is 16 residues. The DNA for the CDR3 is TGTGCCAGCAGTTACTCCCAGGAAACTTTTAACACTGAAGCTTTCCTT. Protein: CASSYSQETFNTEAFL.

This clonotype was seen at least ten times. Written as DNA, the CDR3 is TGTGCCAGCAGCTCCTCCGACAGAGGCTACGAGCAGTACTTC. The encoded protein is CASSSSDRGYEQYF. This chain uses TRBV7-9 with TRBJ2-7; possible D gene TRBD1, 5 bases. V was clipped by 4 bases and J by 3 bases, with 13 bases between them. CDR3 length: 14 residues. Germline CDR1 and CDR2: SEHNR and FQNEAQ (reference sequence).

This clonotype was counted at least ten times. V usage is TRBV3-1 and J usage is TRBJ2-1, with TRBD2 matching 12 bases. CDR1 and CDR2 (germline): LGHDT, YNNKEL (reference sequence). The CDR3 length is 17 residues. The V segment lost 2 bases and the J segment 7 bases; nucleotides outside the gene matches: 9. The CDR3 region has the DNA TGTGCCAGCAGCCAAAACGGACTAGCGGGAAATCATAATGAGCAGTTCTTC. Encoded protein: CASSQNGLAGNHNEQFF.

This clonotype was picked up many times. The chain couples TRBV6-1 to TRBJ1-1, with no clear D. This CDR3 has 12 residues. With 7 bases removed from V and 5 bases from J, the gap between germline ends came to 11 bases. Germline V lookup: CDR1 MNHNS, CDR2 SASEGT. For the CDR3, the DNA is TGTGCCAGCACCTTGATAAGGACTGAAGCTTTCTTT. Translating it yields CASTLIRTEAFF.

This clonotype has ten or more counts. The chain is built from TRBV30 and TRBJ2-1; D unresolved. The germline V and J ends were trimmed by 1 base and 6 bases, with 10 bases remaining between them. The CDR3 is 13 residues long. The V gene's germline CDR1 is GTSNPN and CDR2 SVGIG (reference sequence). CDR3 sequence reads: CAWSEFTINEQFF. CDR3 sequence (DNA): TGTGCCTGGAGTGAGTTTACTATCAATGAGCAGTTCTTC. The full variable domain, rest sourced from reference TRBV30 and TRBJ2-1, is SQTIHQWPATLVQPVGSPLSLECTVEGTSNPNLYWYRQAAGRGLQLLFYSVGIGQISSEVPQNLSASRPQDRQFILSSKKLLLSDSGFYLCAWSEFTINEQFFGPGTRLTVL.

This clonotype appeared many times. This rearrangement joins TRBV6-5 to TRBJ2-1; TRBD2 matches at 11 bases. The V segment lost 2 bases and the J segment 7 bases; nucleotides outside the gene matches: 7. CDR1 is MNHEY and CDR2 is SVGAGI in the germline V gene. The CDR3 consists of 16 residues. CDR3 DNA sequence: TGTGCCAGCAGTTACAGTCTAGCGGGAGGCCCAAATGAGCAGTTCTTC. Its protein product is CASSYSLAGGPNEQFF.

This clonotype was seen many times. Here the CDR3 DNA reads TGTGCCAGCAAGGGCAGGGAGGATGGCTACACCTTC. Translating it yields CASKGREDGYTF. The chain has TRBV12-3 or TRBV12-4 and TRBJ1-2, with D possibly matching TRBD1 (5 bases). The CDR3 contains 12 residues. V lost 7 bases to trimming and J lost 6 bases, with 12 bases between them.

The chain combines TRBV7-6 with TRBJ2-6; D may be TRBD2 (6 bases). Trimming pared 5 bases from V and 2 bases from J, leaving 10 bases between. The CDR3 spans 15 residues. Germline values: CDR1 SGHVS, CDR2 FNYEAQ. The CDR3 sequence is CASSPERAGANVLTF. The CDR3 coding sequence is TGTGCCAGCAGCCCCGAGCGGGCTGGGGCCAACGTCCTGACTTTC.

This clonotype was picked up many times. The CDR3 bases are TGTGCCAGCAGCTTATTTCCTAGAGGGCCGTACAATGAGCAGTTCTTC. Translating gives CASSLFPRGPYNEQFF. The chain has TRBV7-8 and TRBJ2-1, with TRBD2 as a possible D gene (5 bases). Looked up from germline, CDR1 is SGHVS and CDR2 is FQNEAQ. The CDR3 is 16 amino acids. V was cut by 2 bases and J by 4 bases, with 15 bases left in between.

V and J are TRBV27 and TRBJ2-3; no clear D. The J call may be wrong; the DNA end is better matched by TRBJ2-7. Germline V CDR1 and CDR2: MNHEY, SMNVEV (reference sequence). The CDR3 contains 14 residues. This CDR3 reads CASSPVSLAYEQYF. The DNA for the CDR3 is TGTGCCAGCAGCCCAGTTTCTCTCGCCTACGAGCAGTACTTC.

The CDR3 is CASRPQLSYNEQFF. In DNA form, the CDR3 reads TGTGCCAGCAGACCACAGTTATCCTACAATGAGCAGTTCTTC. This chain connects TRBV12-3 or TRBV12-4 to TRBJ2-1, with D hard to call. Trimming shortened V by 6 bases and J by 1 base, and 10 bases separated the two germline ends. The CDR3 sequence is 14 residues long.

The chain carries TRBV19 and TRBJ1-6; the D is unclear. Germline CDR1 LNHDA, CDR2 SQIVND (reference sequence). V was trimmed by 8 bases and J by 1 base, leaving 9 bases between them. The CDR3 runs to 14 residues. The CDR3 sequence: CASAGNSYNSPLHF. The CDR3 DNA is TGTGCCAGTGCGGGAAATTCCTATAATTCACCCCTCCACTTT. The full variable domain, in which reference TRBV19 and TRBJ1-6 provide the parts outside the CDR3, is DGGITQSPKYLFRKEGQNVTLSCEQNLNHDAMYWYRQDPGQGLRLIYYSQIVNDFQKGDIAEGYSVSREKKESFPLTVTSAQKNPTAFYLCASAGNSYNSPLHFGNGTRLTVT.